This T cell receptor beta chain was recorded in a study of blood T cell repertoires in COVID-19. The data were produced by immunoSEQ multiplex PCR, yet TCRdb's version contains in-frame clones alone and is incomplete. The sample yields under 200,000 clones, 70% to 90% seen once. This CDR3 comprises 18 residues. Trimming at V came to 5 bases and at J to 7 bases, leaving 13 bases not matched to a gene. Germline V gene data show CDR1 as MNHEY and CDR2 as SVGEGT. Sequenced sample: peripheral blood. This clonotype was obtained from a woman older than 75 with acute or convalescent COVID-19. The V call is TRBV6-2 or TRBV6-3, the J call TRBJ2-4; 14 bases are a match to TRBD2. The CDR3 DNA reads TGTGCCAGCAGTCTTCTCACCGGGACTAGCGGGAGAGGGAACATTCAGTACTTC. Translation: CASSLLTGTSGRGNIQYF.